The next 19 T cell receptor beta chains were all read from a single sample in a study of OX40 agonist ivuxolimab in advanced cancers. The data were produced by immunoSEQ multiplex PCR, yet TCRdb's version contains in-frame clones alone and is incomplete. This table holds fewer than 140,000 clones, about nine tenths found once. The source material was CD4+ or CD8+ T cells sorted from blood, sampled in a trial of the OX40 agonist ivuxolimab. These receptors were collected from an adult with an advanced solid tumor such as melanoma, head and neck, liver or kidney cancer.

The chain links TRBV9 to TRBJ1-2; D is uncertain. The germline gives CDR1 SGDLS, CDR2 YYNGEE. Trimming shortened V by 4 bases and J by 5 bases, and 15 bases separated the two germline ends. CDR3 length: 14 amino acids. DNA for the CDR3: TGTGCCAGCAGCCTCAGTCAGGCGGGTTATGGCTACACCTTC. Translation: CASSLSQAGYGYTF. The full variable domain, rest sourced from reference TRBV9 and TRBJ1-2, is DSGVTQTPKHLITATGQRVTLRCSPRSGDLSVYWYQQSLDQGLQFLIQYYNGEERAKGNILERFSAQQFPDLHSELNLSSLELGDSALYFCASSLSQAGYGYTFGSGTRLTVV.

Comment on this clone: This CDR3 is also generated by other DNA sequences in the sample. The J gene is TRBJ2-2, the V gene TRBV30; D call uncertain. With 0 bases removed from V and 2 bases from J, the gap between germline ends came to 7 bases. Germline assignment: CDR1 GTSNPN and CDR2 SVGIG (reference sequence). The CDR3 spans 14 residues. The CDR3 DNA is TGTGCCTGGAGTGTACTGGGAAACACCGGGGAGCTGTTTTTT. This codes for CAWSVLGNTGELFF.

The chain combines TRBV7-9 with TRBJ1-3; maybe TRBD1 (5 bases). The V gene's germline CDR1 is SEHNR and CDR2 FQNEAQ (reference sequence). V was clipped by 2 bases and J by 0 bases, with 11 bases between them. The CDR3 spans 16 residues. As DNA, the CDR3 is TGTGCCAGCAGCTTATTTCAAGGGACCTCTGGAAACACCATATATTTT. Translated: CASSLFQGTSGNTIYF.

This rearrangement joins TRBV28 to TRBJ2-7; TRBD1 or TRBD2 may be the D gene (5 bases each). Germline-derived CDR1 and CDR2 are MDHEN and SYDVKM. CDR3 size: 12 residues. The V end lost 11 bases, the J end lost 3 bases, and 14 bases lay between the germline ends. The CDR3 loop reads CAGRGNGYEQYF. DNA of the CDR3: TGTGCCGGCCGGGGCAACGGCTACGAGCAGTACTTC. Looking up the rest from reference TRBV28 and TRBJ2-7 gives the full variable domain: DVKVTQSSRYLVKRTGEKVFLECVQDMDHENMFWYRQDPGLGLRLIYFSYDVKMKEKGDIPEGYSVSREKKERFSLILESASTNQTSMYLCAGRGNGYEQYFGPGTRLTVT.

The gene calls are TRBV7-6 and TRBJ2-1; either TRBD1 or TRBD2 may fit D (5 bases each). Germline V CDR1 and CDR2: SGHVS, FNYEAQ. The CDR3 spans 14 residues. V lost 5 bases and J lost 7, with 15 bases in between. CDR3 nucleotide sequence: TGTGCCAGCAGCACGGAGGTAGAGGGGAATGAGCAGTTCTTC. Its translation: CASSTEVEGNEQFF.

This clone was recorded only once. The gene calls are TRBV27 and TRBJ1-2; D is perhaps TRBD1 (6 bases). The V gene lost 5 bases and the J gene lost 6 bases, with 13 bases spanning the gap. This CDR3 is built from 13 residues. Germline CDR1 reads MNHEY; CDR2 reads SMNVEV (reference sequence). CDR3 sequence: CASSPRGANGYTF. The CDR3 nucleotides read TGTGCCAGCAGTCCCCGGGGGGCCAATGGCTACACCTTC.

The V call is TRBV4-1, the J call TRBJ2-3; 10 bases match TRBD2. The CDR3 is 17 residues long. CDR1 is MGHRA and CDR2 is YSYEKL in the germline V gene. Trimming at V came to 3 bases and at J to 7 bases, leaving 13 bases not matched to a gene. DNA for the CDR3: TGCGCCAGCAGCCAGCCGCTAGCGGGGGTCCGCCCACATACGCAGTATTTT. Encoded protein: CASSQPLAGVRPHTQYF.

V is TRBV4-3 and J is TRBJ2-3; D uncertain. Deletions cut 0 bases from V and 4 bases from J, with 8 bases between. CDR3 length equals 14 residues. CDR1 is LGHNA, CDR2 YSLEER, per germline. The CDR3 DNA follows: TGCGCCAGCAGCCAAGAAGGCCGGGCAGATACGCAGTATTTT. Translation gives CASSQEGRADTQYF.

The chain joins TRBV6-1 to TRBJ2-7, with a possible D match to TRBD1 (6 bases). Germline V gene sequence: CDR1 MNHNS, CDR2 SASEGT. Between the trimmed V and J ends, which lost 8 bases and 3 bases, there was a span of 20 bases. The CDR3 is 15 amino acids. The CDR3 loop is CASRFSVEGVYEQYF. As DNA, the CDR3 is TGTGCCAGCCGGTTTTCGGTTGAGGGGGTCTACGAGCAGTACTTC.

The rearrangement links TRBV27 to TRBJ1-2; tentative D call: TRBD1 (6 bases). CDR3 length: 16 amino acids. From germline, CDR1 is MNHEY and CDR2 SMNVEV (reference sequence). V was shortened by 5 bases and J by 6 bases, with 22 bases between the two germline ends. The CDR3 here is CASSLLLQGRGNGYTF. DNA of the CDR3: TGTGCCAGCAGTCTCCTCCTCCAGGGGAGGGGAAATGGCTACACCTTC.

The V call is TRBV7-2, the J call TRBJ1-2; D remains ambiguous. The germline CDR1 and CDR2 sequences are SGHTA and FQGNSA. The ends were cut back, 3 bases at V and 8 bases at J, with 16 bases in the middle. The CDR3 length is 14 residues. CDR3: CASSLESRIQGYTF. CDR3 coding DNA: TGTGCCAGCAGCTTGGAATCCCGGATACAAGGCTACACCTTC.

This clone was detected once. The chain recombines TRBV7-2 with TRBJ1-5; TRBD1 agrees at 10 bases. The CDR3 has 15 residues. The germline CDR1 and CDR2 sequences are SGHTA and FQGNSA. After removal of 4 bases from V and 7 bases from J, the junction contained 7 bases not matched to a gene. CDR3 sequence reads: CASSSPGTGDQPQHF. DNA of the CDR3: TGTGCCAGCAGCTCGCCCGGGACAGGGGACCAGCCCCAGCATTTT.

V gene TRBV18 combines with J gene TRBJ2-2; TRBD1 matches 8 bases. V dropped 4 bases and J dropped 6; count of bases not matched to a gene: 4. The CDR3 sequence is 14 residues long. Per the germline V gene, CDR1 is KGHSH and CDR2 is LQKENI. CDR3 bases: TGTGCCAGCTCACACGGACAGGGATCCGGGGAGCTGTTTTTT. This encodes CASSHGQGSGELFF.

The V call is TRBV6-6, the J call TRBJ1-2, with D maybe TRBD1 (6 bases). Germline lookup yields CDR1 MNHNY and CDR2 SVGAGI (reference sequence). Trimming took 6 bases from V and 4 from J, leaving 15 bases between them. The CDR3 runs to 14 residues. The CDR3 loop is CASSLLGGVYGYTF. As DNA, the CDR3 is TGTGCCAGCAGCCTCCTGGGGGGCGTCTATGGCTACACCTTC.

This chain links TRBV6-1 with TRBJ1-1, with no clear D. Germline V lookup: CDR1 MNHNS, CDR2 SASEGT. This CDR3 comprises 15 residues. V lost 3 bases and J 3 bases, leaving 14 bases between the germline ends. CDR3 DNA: TGTGCCAGCAGTGACAAGGACGGAGGGCACACTGAAGCTTTCTTT. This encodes CASSDKDGGHTEAFF.

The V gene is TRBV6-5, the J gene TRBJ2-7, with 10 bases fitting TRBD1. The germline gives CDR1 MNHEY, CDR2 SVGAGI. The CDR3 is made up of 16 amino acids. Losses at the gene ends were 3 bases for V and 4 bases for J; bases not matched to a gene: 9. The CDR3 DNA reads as TGTGCCAGCAGTTATGCGGGACAGGGGACGGGGTACGAGCAGTACTTC. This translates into CASSYAGQGTGYEQYF.

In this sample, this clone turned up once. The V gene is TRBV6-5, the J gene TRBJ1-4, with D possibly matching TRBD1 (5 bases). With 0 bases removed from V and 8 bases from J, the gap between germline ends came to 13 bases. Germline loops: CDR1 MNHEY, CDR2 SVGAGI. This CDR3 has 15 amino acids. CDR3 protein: CASSYSSGGGEKLFF. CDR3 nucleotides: TGTGCCAGCAGTTACTCGAGCGGGGGTGGGGAAAAACTGTTTTTT.

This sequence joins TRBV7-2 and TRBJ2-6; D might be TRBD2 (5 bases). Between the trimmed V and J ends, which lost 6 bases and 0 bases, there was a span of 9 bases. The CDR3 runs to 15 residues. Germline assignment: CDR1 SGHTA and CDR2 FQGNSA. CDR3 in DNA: TGTGCCAGCAGGGAGCGGAGCTCTGGGGCCAACGTCCTGACTTTC. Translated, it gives CASRERSSGANVLTF.

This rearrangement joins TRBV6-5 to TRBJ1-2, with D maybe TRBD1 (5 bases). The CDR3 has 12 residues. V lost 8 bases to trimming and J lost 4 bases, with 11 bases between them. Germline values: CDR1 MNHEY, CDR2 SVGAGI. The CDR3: CASSDSIYGYTF. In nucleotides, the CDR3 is TGTGCCAGCTCCGACAGTATCTATGGCTACACCTTC.